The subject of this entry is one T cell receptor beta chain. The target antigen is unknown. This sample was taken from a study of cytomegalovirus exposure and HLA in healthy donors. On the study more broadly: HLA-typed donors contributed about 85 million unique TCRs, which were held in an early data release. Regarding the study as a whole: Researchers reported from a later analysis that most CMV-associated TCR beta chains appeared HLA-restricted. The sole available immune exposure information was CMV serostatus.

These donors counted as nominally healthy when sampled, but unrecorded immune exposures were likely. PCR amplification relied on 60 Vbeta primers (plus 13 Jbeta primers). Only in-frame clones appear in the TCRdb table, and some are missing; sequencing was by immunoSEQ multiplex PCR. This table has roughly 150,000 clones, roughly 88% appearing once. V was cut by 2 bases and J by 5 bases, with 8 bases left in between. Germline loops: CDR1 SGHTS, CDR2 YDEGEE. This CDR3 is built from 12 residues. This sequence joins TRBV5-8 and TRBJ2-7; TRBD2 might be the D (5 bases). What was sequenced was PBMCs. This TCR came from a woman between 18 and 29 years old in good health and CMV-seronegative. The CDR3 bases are TGTGCCAGCAGCTTTCCGGGGAACGAGCAGTACTTC. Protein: CASSFPGNEQYF.